These 26 T cell receptor beta chains were all obtained from the same sample, sequenced in a study of CD8+ T cells in alopecia areata. cDNA serving as the sequencing template came from extracted, reverse transcribed RNA. Here immunoSEQ multiplex PCR was the method, and the copy in TCRdb shows in-frame clones only, minus some. In total the sample includes 20,000 or so clones, none of them seen once. Scientists pooled cutaneous lymph node cells and sorted them on CD4, CD8alpha, NKG2D, NKG2ACE and other markers. Material: CD8+ T cells sorted from a lymph node. Receptors originate from a C3H/HeJ mouse with alopecia areata. MHC haplotype: H2-k.

In this sample, this clone turned up many times. All gene names here are mouse names. The read finishes 4 residues shy of the CDR3 end, and the germline J gene is used to complete it. The chain employs TRBV13-3 and TRBJ2-1; D not resolved. From germline, CDR1 is NNHDY and CDR2 SYVADS. V was shortened by 0 bases and J by 3 bases, with 7 bases between the two germline ends. The CDR3 has 14 amino acids. The CDR3 loop is CASSDGWSYAEQFF. The DNA read from the CDR3 is TGTGCCAGCAGTGATGGCTGGTCCTATGCT.

In the case of this clone: Gene names and germline match the mouse. The read halts 4 residues ahead of the CDR3 end, with the missing end drawn from the germline J gene. Other DNA sequences in the sample encode the same CDR3. This chain links TRBV19 with TRBJ2-3; TRBD2 aligns across 11 bases. Germline V CDR1 and CDR2: FNHDT, SITEND (reference sequence). The CDR3 is made up of 14 amino acids. J lost 0 bases, V lost 7 bases, and 1 base had no gene match. The CDR3 sequence: CASRDWGSAETLYF. The part of the CDR3 DNA that was read is TGTGCCAGCCGGGACTGGGGGAGTGCAGAA. The full variable domain, its missing parts supplied by reference TRBV19 and TRBJ2-3, is GGIITQTPKFLIGQEGQKLTLKCQQNFNHDTMYWYRQDSGKGLRLIYYSITENDLQKGDLSEGYDASREKKSSFSLTVTSAQKNEMAVFLCASRDWGSAETLYFGSGTRLTVL.

Ten or more counts support this clone. The gene names given are mouse names. The read terminates 4 residues before the CDR3 end, so the remaining end is supplied by the germline J gene. This sequence joins TRBV13-3 and TRBJ1-1; TRBD1 might be the D (6 bases). The germline V gene encodes CDR1 NNHDY and CDR2 SYVADS. Between the trimmed V and J ends, which lost 4 bases and 1 base, there was a span of 8 bases. The CDR3 covers 13 residues. CDR3 loop: CASSRQENTEVFF. CDR3 DNA, as far as it was read: TGTGCCAGCAGTCGACAGGAAAACACA.

This clone came up many times. The germline and genes are mouse ones. The CDR3 end is not reached by the read, which stops 4 residues before it; the germline J gene fills it in. The V and J genes are TRBV24 and TRBJ1-4; 7 nucleotides match TRBD1. This CDR3 spans 15 amino acids. In germline, CDR1 is KGHTA, CDR2 FRNEEI. J lost 2 bases, V lost 4 bases, and 4 bases had no gene match. This CDR3 is CASSPPGQSNERLFF. The CDR3 bases that were read are TGTGCCAGCAGTCCGCCGGGACAGTCCAACGAA.

This clone was counted at least ten times. Germline and genes: mouse. Sequencing ends 4 residues short of the CDR3 end; the germline J gene provides the rest. This chain connects TRBV13-3 to TRBJ1-1; D perhaps matches TRBD1 (5 bases). Germline CDR1 reads NNHDY; CDR2 reads SYVADS. V gave up 1 base and J gave up 3 bases, with 13 bases separating them. The CDR3 covers 15 residues. Partial CDR3 DNA: TGTGCCAGCAGTGATAAGGGGAAACAACACACA. It specifies CASSDKGKQHT. The CDR3 as a whole reads CASSDKGKQHTEVFF.

This clone was observed at least ten times. These gene names are mouse names. The read falls 4 residues short of the CDR3 end, and the missing part is taken from the germline J gene. The chain has TRBV31 and TRBJ1-2, with D hard to call. Germline V gene data show CDR1 as GKSSPN and CDR2 as SITVG. The V end lost 2 bases, the J end lost 0 bases, and 4 bases lay between the germline ends. The CDR3 is 12 amino acids. The sequenced part of the CDR3 DNA is TGTGCCTGGAGTGACACAAACTCC. It encodes CAWSDTNS. The full-length CDR3 reads as CAWSDTNSDYTF.

This clone was detected ten times or more. Germline and genes here are mouse. The read ends 4 residues before the CDR3 terminus; that terminus is restored from the germline J gene. Other DNA sequences from this sample encode an identical CDR3 as well. The chain couples TRBV19 to TRBJ2-3, with 9 bases fitting TRBD1. After removal of 1 base from V and 3 bases from J, the junction contained 0 bases not matched to a gene. The CDR3 has 14 residues. Germline assignment: CDR1 FNHDT and CDR2 SITEND (reference sequence). CDR3 protein: CASSITGGAETLYF. CDR3 DNA (partial): TGTGCCAGCAGTATAACAGGGGGCGCAGAA.

This clone was detected a few times. The gene names here belong to mouse. The read falls 4 residues short of the CDR3 end, and the missing part is taken from the germline J gene. The chain uses TRBV13-2 and TRBJ2-7; D is unclear. Per the germline V gene, CDR1 is NNHNN and CDR2 is SYGAGS (reference sequence). CDR3 length: 14 residues. Between the trimmed V and J ends, which lost 0 bases and 0 bases, there was a span of 7 bases. The CDR3 DNA, read in part, is TGTGCCAGCGGTGATGTGACTAGCTCCTAT. Translated, it gives CASGDVTSSY. The whole CDR3 region reads CASGDVTSSYEQYF.

This clone was picked up many times. The gene names given are mouse names. Read coverage stops 4 residues before the CDR3 terminus; the germline J gene supplies the remainder. The chain recombines TRBV19 with TRBJ2-3, with a tentative D call TRBD1 (6 bases). CDR1 FNHDT and CDR2 SITEND come from the germline V gene (reference sequence). The germline V and J ends were trimmed by 6 bases and 0 bases, with 14 bases remaining between them. The CDR3 spans 15 residues. The CDR3 sequence is CASTSGTTSAETLYF. Partial CDR3 DNA: TGTGCCAGCACCTCCGGGACAACTAGTGCAGAA. Full variable domain (outside the CDR3, taken from reference TRBV19 and TRBJ2-3): GGIITQTPKFLIGQEGQKLTLKCQQNFNHDTMYWYRQDSGKGLRLIYYSITENDLQKGDLSEGYDASREKKSSFSLTVTSAQKNEMAVFLCASTSGTTSAETLYFGSGTRLTVL.

Ten or more counts support this clone. All gene names here are mouse names. The CDR3 sequence: CASSPQGANTEVFF. The CDR3 DNA, read in part, is TGTGCCAGCAGTCCACAGGGAGCAAACACA. The chain recombines TRBV13-3 with TRBJ1-1; the D gene is possibly TRBD1 (6 bases). The read finishes 4 residues shy of the CDR3 end, and the germline J gene is used to complete it. V was shortened by 4 bases and J by 0 bases, with 10 bases between the two germline ends. Germline loops: CDR1 NNHDY, CDR2 SYVADS. This CDR3 is built from 14 residues.

Concerning this clone itself: Gene names and germline refer to mouse. CDR3 sequence reads: CASSRLSNYAEQFF. CDR3 bases read: TGTGCCAGCAGCAGACTGTCTAACTATGCT. This chain connects TRBV19 to TRBJ2-1; perhaps TRBD2 as D (5 bases). The CDR3 end falls 4 residues outside the read, so it is completed with the germline J gene. CDR1 FNHDT and CDR2 SITEND come from the germline V gene (reference sequence). V was trimmed by 5 bases and J by 0 bases, leaving 9 bases between them. The CDR3 length is 14 residues.

Notes on this clone: Germline and genes: mouse. Sequencing ends 4 residues short of the CDR3 end; the germline J gene provides the rest. The chain recombines TRBV13-2 with TRBJ2-1; D might be TRBD2 (6 bases). Germline V gives CDR1 NNHNN, CDR2 SYGAGS (reference sequence). The V end lost 0 bases, the J end lost 0 bases, and 7 bases lay between the germline ends. The CDR3 sequence is 15 residues long. The CDR3 loop is CASGDGWGNYAEQFF. The sequenced part of the CDR3 DNA is TGTGCCAGCGGTGATGGCTGGGGTAACTATGCT.

This clone was recorded at least ten times. All gene names here are mouse names. The sequenced fragment ends 4 residues before the CDR3 boundary, so the rest is inferred from the germline J gene. This chain connects TRBV13-2 to TRBJ2-5, with 11 bases aligning to TRBD2. Losses at the gene ends were 4 bases for V and 0 bases for J; bases not matched to a gene: 4. CDR3 length: 16 residues. The germline gives CDR1 NNHNN, CDR2 SYGAGS (reference sequence). The CDR3 bases that were read are TGTGCCAGCGGTCTGACTGGGGGGGTTAACCAAGAC. This translates into CASGLTGGVNQD. The whole CDR3 sequence reads CASGLTGGVNQDTQYF.

Of note for this clone: All gene names here are mouse names. The read is 4 residues too short to cover the CDR3 end, so that end is filled in from the germline J gene. This sequence joins TRBV16 and TRBJ2-1; 9 positions match TRBD2. V lost 3 bases to trimming and J lost 0 bases; unmatched junction nucleotides: 3. The V gene's germline CDR1 is SGHSA and CDR2 FRNQAP. CDR3 size: 16 residues. The CDR3 bases that were read are TGTGCAAGCAGCTTGAACTGGGGGGCTAACTATGCT. Protein: CASSLNWGANYA. In full, the CDR3 is CASSLNWGANYAEQFF.

With respect to this clone: The listed genes are named as in mouse. The read terminates 4 residues ahead of where the CDR3 ends, so the germline J gene completes it. This chain links TRBV17 with TRBJ2-2; TRBD2 matches 14 bases. CDR1 MNHDT and CDR2 YYDKIL come from the germline V gene. The J segment lost 0 bases and the V segment lost 3 bases, leaving 0 bases of the junction unmatched. This CDR3 region has 17 residues. The sequenced part of the CDR3 DNA is TGTGCTAGCAGTAGGGGACTGGGGGGGCCAAACACCGGG. It yields the protein CASSRGLGGPNTG. The whole CDR3 is CASSRGLGGPNTGQLYF.

Points on this clone: All gene names here are mouse names. The missing CDR3 end, 4 residues past where the read stops, is filled in from the germline J gene. V is TRBV14 and J is TRBJ2-1; D is possibly TRBD1 (6 bases). The germline CDR1 and CDR2 sequences are SGHDT and FRDEAV. The CDR3 covers 13 residues. Trimming removed 6 bases at V and 3 bases at J, with 10 bases between. The CDR3 bases that were read are TGTGCCAGCACCGGGGACATCTATGCT. Its translation: CASTGDIYA. The entire CDR3 protein reads CASTGDIYAEQFF.

Of note for this clone: There is a difference at residue 11 between the TCRdb protein and the DNA translation, so the protein given here was translated from the DNA. These gene names are mouse names. The read terminates 3 residues ahead of where the CDR3 ends, so the germline J gene completes it. J is TRBJ1-3 and V is TRBV14; perhaps TRBD1 as D (5 bases). V shed 6 bases and J shed 0 bases, with 10 bases lying between them. The CDR3 is made up of 14 amino acids. Germline V CDR1 and CDR2: SGHDT, FRDEAV. The CDR3 reads CASNWGYSGNTLYF. Partial CDR3 DNA: TGTGCCAGCAATTGGGGGTATTCTGGAAATACG. Together with reference TRBV14 and TRBJ1-3, the CDR3 gives the full variable domain: EAGVTQSPRYAVLQEGQAVSFWCDPISGHDTLYWYQQPRDQGPQLLVYFRDEAVIDNSQLPSDRFSAVRPKGTNSTLKIQSAKQGDTATYLCASNWGYSGNTLYFGEGSRLIVV.

By share, this clone ranks as large. TCRdb gives a protein that differs at residue 14 from what the DNA encodes, so the protein here is translated from the DNA. Here the gene names and germline are mouse. With the read ending 3 residues before the CDR3 end, the germline J gene is used to fill in that end. This chain links TRBV19 with TRBJ1-3; 7 nucleotides align to TRBD1. Germline V lookup: CDR1 FNHDT, CDR2 SITEND (reference sequence). V trimming: 1 base; J trimming: 0 bases; junction bases outside the gene matches: 7. The CDR3 has 17 amino acids. The CDR3 sequence: CASSINPRGDSGNTLYF. The sequenced CDR3 bases are TGTGCCAGCAGTATAAACCCCAGGGGGGATTCTGGAAATACG. The whole variable domain, filled in from reference TRBV19 and TRBJ1-3, reads GGIITQTPKFLIGQEGQKLTLKCQQNFNHDTMYWYRQDSGKGLRLIYYSITENDLQKGDLSEGYDASREKKSSFSLTVTSAQKNEMAVFLCASSINPRGDSGNTLYFGEGSRLIVV.

As for this clone: The protein in this entry is translated from the DNA; at residue 11 it differs from the protein listed in TCRdb. Gene names are mouse gene names. The read is 3 residues too short to cover the CDR3 end, so that end is filled in from the germline J gene. The V call is TRBV19, the J call TRBJ1-3; D call uncertain. Germline CDR1 and CDR2: FNHDT and SITEND (reference sequence). This CDR3 contains 14 residues. Between the trimmed V and J ends, which lost 2 bases and 0 bases, there was a span of 6 bases. The DNA read from the CDR3 is TGTGCCAGCAGTATTCAGGTTTCTGGAAATACG. It is translated as CASSIQVSGNT. The full CDR3 reads CASSIQVSGNTLYF. Using reference TRBV19 and TRBJ1-3 for the parts outside the CDR3, the full variable domain is GGIITQTPKFLIGQEGQKLTLKCQQNFNHDTMYWYRQDSGKGLRLIYYSITENDLQKGDLSEGYDASREKKSSFSLTVTSAQKNEMAVFLCASSIQVSGNTLYFGEGSRLIVV.

This clone was counted between two and nine times. Mouse gene names and germline throughout. The read comes to an end 4 residues before the CDR3 does, leaving the germline J gene to fill in the end. The chain joins TRBV13-1 to TRBJ2-1, with 11 nucleotides matching TRBD2. CDR3 length equals 17 residues. J gave up 0 bases and V 0 bases, and 2 bases lay outside the gene matches. Germline V CDR1 and CDR2: NSHNY, SYGAGN. This CDR3 is CASSDDWGGRNYAEQFF. Partial CDR3 DNA: TGTGCCAGCAGTGATGACTGGGGGGGCCGTAACTATGCT.

This clone showed up just a few times. Gene names follow the mouse nomenclature. The CDR3 end is not reached by the read, which stops 4 residues before it; the germline J gene fills it in. Additional DNA sequences in this sample encode the identical CDR3. The V call is TRBV16, the J call TRBJ2-2; TRBD2 might be the D (5 bases). This CDR3 is 16 amino acids long. V was shortened by 1 base and J by 0 bases, with 9 bases between the two germline ends. CDR1 is SGHSA and CDR2 is FRNQAP in the germline V gene. The sequenced part of the CDR3 DNA is TGTGCAAGCAGCTTAGGGCTGGGAGCAAACACCGGG. Encoded protein: CASSLGLGANTG. The complete CDR3 protein is CASSLGLGANTGQLYF.

This clone has a count of ten or more. The gene names given are mouse names. The CDR3 end lies 4 residues beyond the end of the read and is filled in from the germline J gene. The gene calls are TRBV13-3 and TRBJ2-4, with TRBD2 matching 7 bases. V lost 2 bases and J lost 0; bases outside the gene matches: 3. The CDR3 extends over 15 amino acids. Germline V CDR1 and CDR2: NNHDY, SYVADS. The CDR3 is CASSERLGSQNTLYF. The DNA read from the CDR3 is TGTGCCAGCAGTGAGAGACTGGGTAGTCAAAAC. The complete variable domain, with remaining parts taken from reference TRBV13-3 and TRBJ2-4, reads EAAVTQSPRSKVAVTGGKVTLSCHQTNNHDYMYWYRQDTGHGLRLIHYSYVADSTEKGDIPDGYKASRPSQENFSLILELASLSQTAVYFCASSERLGSQNTLYFGAGTRLSVL.

This clone showed up many times. Gene names and germline match the mouse. The sequenced fragment ends 4 residues before the CDR3 boundary, so the rest is inferred from the germline J gene. The chain links TRBV13-3 to TRBJ2-1; possible D gene TRBD2, 7 bases. Trimming shortened V by 1 base and J by 6 bases, and 8 bases separated the two germline ends. CDR3 length: 13 residues. CDR1 and CDR2 from the germline V gene are NNHDY and SYVADS. CDR3 residues: CASSDWGAAEQFF. CDR3 DNA (partial): TGTGCCAGCAGTGATTGGGGGGCTGCT.

In regard to this clone: This likely stems from a read error, as it lies one base from a far larger clone. Gene names denote mouse genes. The read stops 4 residues short of the end of the CDR3; the missing end is completed from the germline J gene. V usage is TRBV19 and J usage is TRBJ2-7; weak D call: TRBD1 (6 bases). CDR3 length: 13 residues. V was trimmed by 4 bases and J by 0 bases, leaving 8 bases between them. Germline-derived CDR1 and CDR2 are FNHDT and SITEND (reference sequence). CDR3 protein: CASSDRSSYEQYF. CDR3 DNA, as far as it was read: TGTGCCAGCAGTGACAGGAGCTCCTAT. The full variable domain, in which reference TRBV19 and TRBJ2-7 provide the parts outside the CDR3, is GGIITQTPKFLIGQEGQKLTLKCQQNFNHDTMYWYRQDSGKGLRLIYYSITENDLQKGDLSEGYDASREKKSSFSLTVTSAQKNEMAVFLCASSDRSSYEQYFGPGTRLTVL.

This clone was recorded at least ten times. Mouse germline and gene names are used. The missing CDR3 end, 4 residues past where the read stops, is filled in from the germline J gene. The V call is TRBV1, the J call TRBJ2-5; 10 nucleotides line up with TRBD2. Per germline, CDR1 NSQYPW and CDR2 LRSPGD (reference sequence). V shed 0 bases, J shed 2 bases, and the junction held 2 bases outside the gene matches. The CDR3 loop spans 16 amino acids. The CDR3 bases that were read are TGCACCTGCAGTGCAGATCGACTGGGGGGCCAAGAC. Translating gives CTCSADRLGGQD. The whole CDR3 region reads CTCSADRLGGQDTQYF.

In the case of this clone: The genes are named according to mouse. The sequenced fragment ends 4 residues before the CDR3 boundary, so the rest is inferred from the germline J gene. This chain connects TRBV1 to TRBJ2-7; TRBD2 matches 9 bases. CDR3 length equals 15 residues. The germline gives CDR1 NSQYPW, CDR2 LRSPGD (reference sequence). The CDR3 reads CTCSAEPGGGYEQYF. The DNA read from the CDR3 is TGCACCTGCAGTGCAGAGCCTGGGGGGGGTTAT.